The 10 T cell receptor beta chains below were found in one sample sequenced in a study of blood T cell repertoires in COVID-19. Here immunoSEQ multiplex PCR was the method, and the copy in TCRdb shows in-frame clones only, minus some. Of about 70,000 clones listed, around 86% are singletons. Sequencing was done on a sample of peripheral blood. Receptors originate from a human donor in a cohort sampled during active COVID-19.

The rearrangement links TRBV6-1 to TRBJ1-5; D is possibly TRBD1 (5 bases). This CDR3 comprises 15 residues. CDR1 and CDR2 from the germline V gene are MNHNS and SASEGT. V lost 2 bases and J lost 10, with 18 bases in between. The CDR3 spells CASSERGVGGGPQHF. Written as DNA, the CDR3 is TGTGCCAGCAGTGAACGGGGGGTTGGGGGAGGTCCCCAGCATTTT.

This clone appeared a single time. V usage is TRBV6-4 and J usage is TRBJ2-2; the match to TRBD1 covers 7 bases. Trimming removed 6 bases from V and 2 bases from J; junction bases left unmatched: 6. Looked up from germline, CDR1 is MRHNA and CDR2 is SNTAGT. The CDR3 covers 15 residues. The CDR3: CASSPDRANTGELFF. The DNA of the CDR3 is TGTGCCAGCAGCCCCGACAGGGCCAACACCGGGGAGCTGTTTTTT.

Turning to this clone: Within the sample, other DNA sequences also encode this same CDR3. This chain uses TRBV6-5 with TRBJ2-7; TRBD2 matches 10 bases. The CDR3 extends over 15 amino acids. Germline V gene sequence: CDR1 MNHEY, CDR2 SVGAGI. V dropped 6 bases and J dropped 0; count of bases not matched to a gene: 5. Here the CDR3 reads CASRNSGGASYEQYF. Here the CDR3 DNA reads TGTGCCAGCAGGAACAGCGGGGGGGCCTCCTACGAGCAGTACTTC.

The rearrangement joins TRBV18 to TRBJ2-3; TRBD1 matches 10 bases. Unmatched junction bases numbered 7, after V lost 3 bases and J lost 1 base. The CDR3 contains 17 residues. The germline gives CDR1 KGHSH, CDR2 LQKENI. The CDR3 DNA follows: TGTGCCAGCTCACCGCTTCCCGGGACAGGGGGCACAGATACGCAGTATTTT. Amino acid sequence: CASSPLPGTGGTDTQYF.

The chain has TRBV6-5 and TRBJ1-1, with TRBD1 matching over 10 bases. The J segment lost 11 bases and the V segment lost 7 bases, leaving 7 bases of the junction unmatched. The germline gives CDR1 MNHEY, CDR2 SVGAGI. The CDR3 totals 12 residues. This CDR3 is CASTATGGSAFF. The CDR3 DNA reads TGTGCCAGCACCGCGACAGGGGGCAGTGCTTTCTTT.

The rearrangement joins TRBV7-2 to TRBJ1-2; the D gene is possibly TRBD1 (5 bases). CDR1 is SGHTA and CDR2 is FQGNSA in the germline V gene. CDR3 length equals 14 residues. V dropped 5 bases and J dropped 3 bases, with 13 bases sitting between them. This CDR3 is CASSPDGTDYGYTF. For the CDR3, the DNA is TGTGCCAGCAGCCCAGACGGGACTGACTATGGCTACACCTTC.

In its sample, this clone was seen once. The V and J genes are TRBV5-1 and TRBJ2-2; TRBD1 matches at 9 bases. Germline lookup yields CDR1 SGHRS and CDR2 YFSETQ. There are 13 residues in the CDR3. The V segment lost 7 bases and the J segment 4 bases; nucleotides outside the gene matches: 2. The CDR3, as DNA: TGCGCCAGCGGACAGGGGAGCACCGGGGAGCTGTTTTTT. Translated, it gives CASGQGSTGELFF.

The chain carries TRBV19 and TRBJ1-2; D unresolved. V was pared by 5 bases and J by 8 bases, with 18 bases between. The CDR3 consists of 14 residues. CDR1 and CDR2 (germline): LNHDA, SQIVND (reference sequence). The CDR3 DNA is TGTGCCAGTAGTGTGGCTCGGGTAAACCAAGGCTACACCTTC. Amino acids: CASSVARVNQGYTF.

The rearrangement uses TRBV5-4 and TRBJ2-5; 10 bases agree with TRBD2. The CDR3 length is 15 residues. The V gene end was trimmed by 0 bases and the J gene end by 7 bases; junction bases not matched to a gene: 6. Germline assignment: CDR1 SGHNT and CDR2 YYREEE (reference sequence). CDR3: CASSLGLAGAGTQYF. In DNA form, the CDR3 reads TGTGCCAGCAGCTTGGGCCTAGCGGGGGCGGGGACCCAGTACTTC.

The chain has TRBV7-2 and TRBJ1-2, with unresolved D. The ends were cut back, 0 bases at V and 4 bases at J, with 12 bases in the middle. The CDR3 loop spans 15 amino acids. CDR1 is SGHTA, CDR2 FQGNSA, per germline. CDR3 nucleotides: TGTGCCAGCAGCTTAGCGTCTAGTACTTCCTATGGCTACACCTTC. It translates to CASSLASSTSYGYTF.